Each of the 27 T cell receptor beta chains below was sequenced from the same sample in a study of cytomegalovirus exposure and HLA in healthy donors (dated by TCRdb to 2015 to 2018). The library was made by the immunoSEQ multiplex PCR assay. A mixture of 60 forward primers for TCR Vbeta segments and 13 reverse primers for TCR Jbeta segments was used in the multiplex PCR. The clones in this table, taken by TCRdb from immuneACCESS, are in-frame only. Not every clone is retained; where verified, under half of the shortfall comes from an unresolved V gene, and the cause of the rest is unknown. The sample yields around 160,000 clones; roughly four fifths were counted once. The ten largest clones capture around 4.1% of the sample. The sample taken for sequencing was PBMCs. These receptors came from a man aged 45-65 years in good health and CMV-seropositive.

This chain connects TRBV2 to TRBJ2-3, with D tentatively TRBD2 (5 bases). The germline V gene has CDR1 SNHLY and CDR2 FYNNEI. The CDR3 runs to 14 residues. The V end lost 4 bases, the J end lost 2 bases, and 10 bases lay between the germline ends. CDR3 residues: CASSASRVTDTQYF. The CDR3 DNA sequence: TGTGCCAGCAGTGCTAGCCGAGTCACAGATACGCAGTATTTT.

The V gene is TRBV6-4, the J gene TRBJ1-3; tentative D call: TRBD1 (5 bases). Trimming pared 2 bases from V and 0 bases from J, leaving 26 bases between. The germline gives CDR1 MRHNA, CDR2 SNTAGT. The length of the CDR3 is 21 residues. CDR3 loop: CASSDVLRDSQRTFSGNTIYF. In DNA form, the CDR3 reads TGTGCCAGCAGTGACGTCCTGCGGGACTCACAAAGAACCTTCTCTGGAAACACCATATATTTT.

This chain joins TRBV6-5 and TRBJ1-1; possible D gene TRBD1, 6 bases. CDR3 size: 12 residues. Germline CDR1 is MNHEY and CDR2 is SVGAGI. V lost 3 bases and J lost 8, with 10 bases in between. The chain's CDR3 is CASSYSTGEAFF. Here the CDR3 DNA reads TGTGCCAGCAGTTATTCGACAGGCGAAGCTTTCTTT.

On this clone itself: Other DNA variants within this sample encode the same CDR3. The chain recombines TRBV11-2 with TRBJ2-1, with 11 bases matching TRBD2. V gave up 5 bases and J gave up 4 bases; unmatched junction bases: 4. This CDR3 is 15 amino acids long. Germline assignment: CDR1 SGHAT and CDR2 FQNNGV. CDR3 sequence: CASSPGTSGYNEQFF. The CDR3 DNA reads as TGTGCCAGCAGCCCAGGGACTAGCGGATACAATGAGCAGTTCTTC.

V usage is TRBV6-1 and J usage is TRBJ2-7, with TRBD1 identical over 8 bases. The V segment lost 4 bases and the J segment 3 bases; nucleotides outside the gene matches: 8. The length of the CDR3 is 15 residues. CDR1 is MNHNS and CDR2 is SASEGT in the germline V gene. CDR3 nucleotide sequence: TGTGCCAGCAGTGCCCTGACAGGGGTGGGCTACGAGCAGTACTTC. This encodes CASSALTGVGYEQYF.

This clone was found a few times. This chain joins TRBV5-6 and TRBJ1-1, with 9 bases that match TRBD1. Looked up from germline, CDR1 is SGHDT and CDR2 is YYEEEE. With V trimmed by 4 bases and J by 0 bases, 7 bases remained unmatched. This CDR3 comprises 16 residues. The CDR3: CASSPDRGRVNTEAFF. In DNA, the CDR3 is TGTGCCAGCAGCCCTGACAGGGGGAGAGTGAACACTGAAGCTTTCTTT.

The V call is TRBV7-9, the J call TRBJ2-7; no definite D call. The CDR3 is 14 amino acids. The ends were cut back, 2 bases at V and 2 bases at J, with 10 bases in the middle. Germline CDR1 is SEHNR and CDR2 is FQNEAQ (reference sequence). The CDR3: CASSLTQSTYEQYF. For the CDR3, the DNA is TGTGCCAGCAGCTTAACACAGTCCACCTACGAGCAGTACTTC. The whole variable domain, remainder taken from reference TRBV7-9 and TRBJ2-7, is DTGVSQNPRHKITKRGQNVTFRCDPISEHNRLYWYRQTLGQGPEFLTYFQNEAQLEKSRLLSDRFSAERPKGSFSTLEIQRTEQGDSAMYLCASSLTQSTYEQYFGPGTRLTVT.

In DNA, the CDR3 is TGTGCCACCAGCACGCACGGGGAATTGGTCTATGGCTACACCTTC. It specifies CATSTHGELVYGYTF. This chain links TRBV15 with TRBJ1-2; no definite D call. CDR3 length equals 15 residues. Germline CDR1 is LNHNV and CDR2 is YYDKDF (reference sequence). The V end lost 4 bases, the J end lost 4 bases, and 16 bases lay between the germline ends.

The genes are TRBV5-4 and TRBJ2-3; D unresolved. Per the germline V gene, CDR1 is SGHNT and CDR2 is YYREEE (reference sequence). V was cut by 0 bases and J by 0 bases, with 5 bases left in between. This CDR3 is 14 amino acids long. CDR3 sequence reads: CASSLGPSTDTQYF. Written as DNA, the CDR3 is TGTGCCAGCAGCTTGGGGCCTAGCACAGATACGCAGTATTTT.

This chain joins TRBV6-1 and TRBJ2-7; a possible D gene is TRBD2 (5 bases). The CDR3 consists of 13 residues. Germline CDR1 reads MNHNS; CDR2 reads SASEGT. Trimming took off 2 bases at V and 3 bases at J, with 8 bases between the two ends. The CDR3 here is CASSETDYYEQYF. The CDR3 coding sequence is TGTGCCAGCAGTGAAACAGACTACTACGAGCAGTACTTC.

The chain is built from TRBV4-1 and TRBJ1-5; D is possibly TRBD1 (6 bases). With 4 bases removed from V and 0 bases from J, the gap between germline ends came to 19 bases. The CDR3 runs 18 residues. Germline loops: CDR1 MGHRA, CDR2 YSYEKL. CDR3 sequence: CASSPGQPPGYSNQPQHF. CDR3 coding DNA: TGCGCCAGCAGCCCCGGACAGCCGCCGGGCTATAGCAATCAGCCCCAGCATTTT.

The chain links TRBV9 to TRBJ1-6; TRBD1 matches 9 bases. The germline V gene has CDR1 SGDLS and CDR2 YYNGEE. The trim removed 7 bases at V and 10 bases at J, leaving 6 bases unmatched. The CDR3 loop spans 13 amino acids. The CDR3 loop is CASSGTGNSPLHF. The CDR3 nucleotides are TGTGCCAGCTCCGGGACAGGGAACTCACCCCTCCACTTT.

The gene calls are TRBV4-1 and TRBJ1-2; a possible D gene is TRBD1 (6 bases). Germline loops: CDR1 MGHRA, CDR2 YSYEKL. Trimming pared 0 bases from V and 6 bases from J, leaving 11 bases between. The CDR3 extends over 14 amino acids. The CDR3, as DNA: TGCGCCAGCAGCCAAGAGGGAGGGGGGCATGGCTACACCTTC. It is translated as CASSQEGGGHGYTF.

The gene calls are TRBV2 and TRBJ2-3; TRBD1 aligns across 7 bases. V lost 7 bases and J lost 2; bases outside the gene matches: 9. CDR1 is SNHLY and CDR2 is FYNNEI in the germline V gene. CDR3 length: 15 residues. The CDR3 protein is CASIRGQTLTDTQYF. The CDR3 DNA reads TGTGCCAGCATACGGGGACAGACCCTCACAGATACGCAGTATTTT. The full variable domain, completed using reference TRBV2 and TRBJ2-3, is EPEVTQTPSHQVTQMGQEVILRCVPISNHLYFYWYRQILGQKVEFLVSFYNNEISEKSEIFDDQFSVERPDGSNFTLKIRSTKLEDSAMYFCASIRGQTLTDTQYFGPGTRLTVL.

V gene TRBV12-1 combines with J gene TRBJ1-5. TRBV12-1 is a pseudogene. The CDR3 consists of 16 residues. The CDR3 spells CASSFDRREGWQPQHF. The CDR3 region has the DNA TGTGCCAGCAGCTTTGACAGGAGGGAGGGTTGGCAGCCCCAGCATTTT.

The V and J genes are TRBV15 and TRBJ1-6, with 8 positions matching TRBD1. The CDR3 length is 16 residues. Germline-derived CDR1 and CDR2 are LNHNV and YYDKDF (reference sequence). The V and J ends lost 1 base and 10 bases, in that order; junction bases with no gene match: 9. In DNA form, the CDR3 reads TGTGCCACCAGCAGAGTGGGGACAGGAATTGAGTCACCCCTCCACTTT. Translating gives CATSRVGTGIESPLHF.

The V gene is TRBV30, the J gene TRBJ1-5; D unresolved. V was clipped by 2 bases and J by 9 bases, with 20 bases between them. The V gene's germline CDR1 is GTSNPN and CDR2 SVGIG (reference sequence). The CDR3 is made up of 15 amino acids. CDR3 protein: CAWSLERASRGPQHF. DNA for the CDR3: TGTGCCTGGAGTCTGGAGAGGGCCTCCCGAGGGCCCCAGCATTTT.

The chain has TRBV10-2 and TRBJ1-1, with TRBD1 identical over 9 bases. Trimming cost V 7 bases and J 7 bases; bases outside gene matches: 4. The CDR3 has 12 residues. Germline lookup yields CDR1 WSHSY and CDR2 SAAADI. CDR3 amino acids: CASTQGANEAFF. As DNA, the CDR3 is TGCGCCAGCACACAGGGGGCGAATGAAGCTTTCTTT.

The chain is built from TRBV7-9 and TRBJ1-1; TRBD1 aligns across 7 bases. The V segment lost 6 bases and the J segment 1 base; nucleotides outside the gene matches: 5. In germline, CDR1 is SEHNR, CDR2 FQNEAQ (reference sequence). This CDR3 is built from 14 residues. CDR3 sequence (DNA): TGTGCCAGCAGGGGGGGACAGAGGAACACTGAAGCTTTCTTT. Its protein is CASRGGQRNTEAFF.

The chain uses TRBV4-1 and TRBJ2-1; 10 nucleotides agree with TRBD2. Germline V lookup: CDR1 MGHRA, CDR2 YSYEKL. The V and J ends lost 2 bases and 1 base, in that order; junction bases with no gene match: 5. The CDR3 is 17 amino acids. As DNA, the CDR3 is TGCGCCAGCAGCCAAAATCTAGCGGGAGTATCCTACAATGAGCAGTTCTTC. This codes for CASSQNLAGVSYNEQFF.

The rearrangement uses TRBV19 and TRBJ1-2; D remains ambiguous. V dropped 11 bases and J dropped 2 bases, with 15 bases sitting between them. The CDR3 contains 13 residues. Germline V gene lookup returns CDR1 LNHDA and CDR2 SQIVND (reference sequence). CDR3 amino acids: CASNPMGNYGYTF. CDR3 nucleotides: TGTGCCTCCAACCCTATGGGCAACTATGGCTACACCTTC.

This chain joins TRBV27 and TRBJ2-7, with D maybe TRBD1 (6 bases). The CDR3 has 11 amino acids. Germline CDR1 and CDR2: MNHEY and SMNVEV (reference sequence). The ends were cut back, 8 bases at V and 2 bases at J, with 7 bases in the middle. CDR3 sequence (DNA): TGTGCCAGCGGACAGACCTACGAGCAGTACTTC. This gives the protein CASGQTYEQYF.

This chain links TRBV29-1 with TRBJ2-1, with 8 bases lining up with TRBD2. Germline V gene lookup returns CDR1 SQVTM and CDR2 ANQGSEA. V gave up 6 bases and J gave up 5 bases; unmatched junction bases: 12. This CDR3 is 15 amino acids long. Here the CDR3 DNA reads TGCAGCGTCCGAGGTGCGCGGGGGGCCAACAATGAGCAGTTCTTC. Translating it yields CSVRGARGANNEQFF.

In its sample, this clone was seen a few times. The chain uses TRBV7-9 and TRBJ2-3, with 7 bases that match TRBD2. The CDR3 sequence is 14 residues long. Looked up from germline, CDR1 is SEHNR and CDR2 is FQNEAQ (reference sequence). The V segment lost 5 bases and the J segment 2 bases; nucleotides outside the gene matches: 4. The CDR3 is CASSATSATDTQYF. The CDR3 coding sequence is TGTGCCAGCAGCGCCACTAGCGCCACAGATACGCAGTATTTT.

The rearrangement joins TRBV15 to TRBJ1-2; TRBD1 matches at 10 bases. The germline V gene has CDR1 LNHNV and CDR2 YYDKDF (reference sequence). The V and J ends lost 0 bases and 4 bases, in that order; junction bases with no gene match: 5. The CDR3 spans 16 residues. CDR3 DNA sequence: TGTGCCACCAGCAGAGATGGGGGACAGGGGTTCTATGGCTACACCTTC. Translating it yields CATSRDGGQGFYGYTF.

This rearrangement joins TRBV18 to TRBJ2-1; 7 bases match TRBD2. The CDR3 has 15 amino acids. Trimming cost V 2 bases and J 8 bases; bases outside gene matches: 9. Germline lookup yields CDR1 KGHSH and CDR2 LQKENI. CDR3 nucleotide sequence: TGTGCCAGCTCACCAGTCGGGCGGGAGAGCGATGAGCAGTTCTTC. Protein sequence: CASSPVGRESDEQFF.

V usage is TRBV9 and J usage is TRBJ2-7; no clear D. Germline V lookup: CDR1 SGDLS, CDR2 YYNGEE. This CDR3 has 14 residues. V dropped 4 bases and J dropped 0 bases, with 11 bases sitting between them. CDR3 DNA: TGTGCCAGCAGCCTAACGGGTAGCTCCTACGAGCAGTACTTC. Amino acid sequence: CASSLTGSSYEQYF. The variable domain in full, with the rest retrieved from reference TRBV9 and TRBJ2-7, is DSGVTQTPKHLITATGQRVTLRCSPRSGDLSVYWYQQSLDQGLQFLIQYYNGEERAKGNILERFSAQQFPDLHSELNLSSLELGDSALYFCASSLTGSSYEQYFGPGTRLTVT.